This TCR beta chain was sequenced in a study of PD-1 blockade in classical Hodgkin lymphoma. Points from the study as a whole: TCR diversity at baseline was reported to be reduced in newly diagnosed patients relative to healthy donors. Newly diagnosed and completely responding patients shared comparable baseline diversity. By C4D1, CD4+ diversity increased significantly, especially in complete responders. Whatever underlies the repertoire differences (possibly disease activity or prior therapy) remains undefined.

Time point denoted: cycle 4 day 1 (C4D1), after more than five weeks of nivolumab. Every patient experienced relapse after autologous stem cell transplantation, and brentuximab vedotin exposure varied. The CDR3 is 14 amino acids. Germline CDR1 is LNHDA and CDR2 is SQIVND (reference sequence). V trimming: 6 bases; J trimming: 2 bases; junction bases outside the gene matches: 5. In regard to this clone: Its antigen is still unknown.

Clones were sequenced by immunoSEQ multiplex PCR, and TCRdb holds only the in-frame ones, with some missing. In the table there are more than 40,000 clones, 78% of which are singletons. The sequence was collected from a human donor with classical Hodgkin lymphoma. The chain carries TRBV19 and TRBJ1-1; TRBD1 matches at 8 bases. Here the sequenced sample was peripheral blood mononuclear cells (PBMCs), taken before the fourth cycle of nivolumab. Here the CDR3 DNA reads TGTGCCAGTAGATACAGGGGGATCAACACTGAAGCTTTCTTT. Translated, it gives CASRYRGINTEAFF.